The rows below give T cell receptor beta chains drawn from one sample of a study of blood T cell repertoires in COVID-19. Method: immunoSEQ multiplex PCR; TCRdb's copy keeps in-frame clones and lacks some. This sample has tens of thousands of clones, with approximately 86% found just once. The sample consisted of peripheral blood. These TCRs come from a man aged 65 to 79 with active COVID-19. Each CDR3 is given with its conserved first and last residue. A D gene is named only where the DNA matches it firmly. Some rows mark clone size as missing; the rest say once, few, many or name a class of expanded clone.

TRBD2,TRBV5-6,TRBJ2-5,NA,CASSLGLALSQETQYF,TGTGCCAGCAGCTTGGGACTAGCCCTCTCCCAAGAGACCCAGTACTTC
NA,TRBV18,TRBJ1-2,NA,CASSPPTGKGGYTF,TGTGCCAGCTCACCACCGACAGGAAAGGGTGGCTACACCTTC
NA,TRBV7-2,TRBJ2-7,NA,CASSLDWGPYEQYF,TGTGCCAGCAGCTTAGATTGGGGCCCCTACGAGCAGTACTTC
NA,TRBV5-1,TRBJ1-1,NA,CASSTSLGGGNTEAFF,TGCGCCAGCAGCACATCCCTGGGGGGGGGCAACACTGAAGCTTTCTTT
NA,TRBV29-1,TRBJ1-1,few,CSVTGNTEAFF,TGCAGCGTGACAGGAAACACTGAAGCTTTCTTT
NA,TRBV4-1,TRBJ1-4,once,CASSQDARGSNEKLFF,TGCGCCAGCAGCCAAGACGCCAGGGGTTCTAATGAAAAACTGTTTTTT
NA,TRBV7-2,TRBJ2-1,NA,CASSSSWRANEQFF,TGTGCCAGCAGCTCTTCGTGGAGGGCGAATGAGCAGTTCTTC
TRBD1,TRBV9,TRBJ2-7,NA,CASSVSPGTGGPPLYEQYF,TGTGCCAGCAGCGTCTCCCCCGGGACAGGGGGCCCCCCCCTCTACGAGCAGTACTTC
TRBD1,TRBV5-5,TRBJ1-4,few,CASSSSGTGVEKLFF,TGTGCCAGCAGCTCCTCCGGGACAGGGGTTGAAAAACTGTTTTTT
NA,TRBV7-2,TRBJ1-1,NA,CASSLATLTISAEAFF,TGTGCCAGCAGCTTAGCCACCTTGACAATCTCTGCTGAAGCTTTCTTT
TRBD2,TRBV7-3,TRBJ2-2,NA,CASSLTLAGGPNTGELFF,TGTGCCAGCAGCTTAACATTAGCGGGGGGACCGAACACCGGGGAGCTGTTTTTT
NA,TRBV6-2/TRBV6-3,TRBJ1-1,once,CASSSLPTENTEAFF,TGTGCCAGCAGCTCACTCCCGACAGAGAACACTGAAGCTTTCTTT
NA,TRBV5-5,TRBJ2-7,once,CASSLLSSYEQYF,TGTGCCAGCAGCTTGCTCAGCTCCTACGAGCAGTACTTC
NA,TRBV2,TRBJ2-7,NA,CASNSQVSYEQYF,TGTGCCAGCAACTCACAGGTCTCGTACGAGCAGTACTTC
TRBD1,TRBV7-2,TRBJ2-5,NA,CASSARGHGETQYF,TGTGCCAGCAGCGCCAGGGGGCACGGGGAGACCCAGTACTTC
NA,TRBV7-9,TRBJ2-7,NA,CASSLGAANIIF,TGTGCCAGCAGCTTAGGGGCAGCCAACATAATCTTC
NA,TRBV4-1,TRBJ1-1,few,CASSLGGQSMNTEAFF,TGCGCCAGCAGCCTCGGGGGGCAAAGTATGAACACTGAAGCTTTCTTT
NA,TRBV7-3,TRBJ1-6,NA,CASSFNGRVSPLHF,TGTGCCAGCAGCTTCAATGGGCGCGTTTCACCCCTCCACTTT
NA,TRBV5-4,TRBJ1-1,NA,CASSQTGSRTEAFF,TGTGCCAGCAGTCAGACGGGGAGTCGTACTGAAGCTTTCTTT
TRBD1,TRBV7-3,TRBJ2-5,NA,CASSRRQGNQETQYF,TGTGCCAGCAGTCGCCGACAGGGGAATCAAGAGACCCAGTACTTC
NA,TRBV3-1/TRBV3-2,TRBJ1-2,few,CASSQEQGLGYTF,TGTGCCAGCAGCCAAGAACAGGGCTTGGGCTACACCTTC
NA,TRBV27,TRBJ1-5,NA,CASSHHPDRGSNQPQHF,TGTGCCAGCAGTCATCACCCGGACAGAGGGAGCAATCAGCCCCAGCATTTT
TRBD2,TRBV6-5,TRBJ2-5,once,CASSRSGEETQYF,TGTGCCAGCAGCCGTAGCGGGGAAGAGACCCAGTACTTC
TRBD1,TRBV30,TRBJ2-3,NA,CAWSFNTGTAITDTQYF,TGTGCCTGGTCGTTTAACACCGGGACAGCCATTACAGATACGCAGTATTTT
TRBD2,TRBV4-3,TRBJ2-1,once,CASSQLAGDEQFF,TGCGCCAGCAGCCAATTAGCGGGGGACGAGCAGTTCTTC
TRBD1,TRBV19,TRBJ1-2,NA,CASGSGTAEKSYGYTF,TGTGCCAGCGGCTCCGGGACAGCGGAAAAAAGCTATGGCTACACCTTC
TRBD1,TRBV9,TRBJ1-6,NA,CASSVAGGGNSPLHF,TGTGCCAGCAGCGTAGCAGGGGGCGGTAATTCACCCCTCCACTTT
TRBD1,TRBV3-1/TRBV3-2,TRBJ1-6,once,CASSHGTANSPLHF,TGTGCCAGCAGCCATGGGACAGCGAATTCACCCCTCCACTTT
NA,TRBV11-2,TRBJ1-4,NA,CASSPGQGGREKLFF,TGTGCCAGCAGTCCAGGGCAAGGGGGAAGGGAAAAACTGTTTTTT
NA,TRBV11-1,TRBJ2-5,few,CASSLGPRETQYF,TGTGCCAGCAGCTTAGGCCCTCGGGAGACCCAGTACTTC
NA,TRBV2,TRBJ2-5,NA,CASKEGDGSKTQYF,TGTGCCAGCAAAGAGGGGGACGGGTCAAAGACCCAGTACTTC
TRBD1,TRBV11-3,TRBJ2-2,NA,CASSSRDRGAGELFF,TGTGCCAGCAGCTCCCGGGACAGGGGGGCCGGGGAGCTGTTTTTT
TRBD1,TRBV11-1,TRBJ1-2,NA,CASSPDRGQYGYTF,TGTGCCAGCAGCCCGGACAGGGGGCAGTACGGCTACACCTTC
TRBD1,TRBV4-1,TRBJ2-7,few,CASSPLGTGPFYEQYF,TGCGCCAGCAGCCCACTCGGGACAGGCCCTTTTTACGAGCAGTACTTC
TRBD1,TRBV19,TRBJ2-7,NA,CASSEWTGVEQYF,TGTGCCAGTAGTGAATGGACAGGGGTCGAGCAGTACTTC
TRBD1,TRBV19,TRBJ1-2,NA,CASSIDPRTGHGYTF,TGTGCCAGTAGTATAGATCCTCGGACAGGGCATGGCTACACCTTC
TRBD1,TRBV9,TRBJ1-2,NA,CASSPASQGYYGYTF,TGTGCCAGCAGCCCCGCCTCACAGGGGTACTATGGCTACACCTTC
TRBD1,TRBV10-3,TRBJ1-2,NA,CAIKPGQGGGYTF,TGTGCCATCAAACCGGGACAGGGTGGTGGCTACACCTTC
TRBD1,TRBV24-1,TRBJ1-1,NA,CATSDLQRDRPGCTEAFF,TGTGCCACCAGTGATTTGCAAAGGGACAGGCCAGGGTGCACTGAAGCTTTCTTT
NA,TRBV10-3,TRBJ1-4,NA,CAISGYQGNVGEKLFF,TGTGCCATCAGTGGATACCAGGGGAATGTCGGCGAAAAACTGTTTTTT
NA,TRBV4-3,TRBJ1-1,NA,CASGRTANTEAFF,TGCGCCAGCGGTAGGACAGCGAACACTGAAGCTTTCTTT
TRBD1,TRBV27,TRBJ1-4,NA,CASKLRGFVPGNEKLFF,TGTGCCAGCAAACTCAGGGGGTTTGTCCCTGGTAATGAAAAACTGTTTTTT
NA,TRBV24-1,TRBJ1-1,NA,CATSAVNTEAFF,TGTGCCACCAGTGCAGTGAACACTGAAGCTTTCTTT
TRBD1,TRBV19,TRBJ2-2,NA,CASSGTAPTGELFF,TGTGCCAGTTCCGGGACAGCGCCCACCGGGGAGCTGTTTTTT
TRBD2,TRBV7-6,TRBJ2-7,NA,CASSLARASGEYEQYF,TGTGCCAGCAGCTTAGCGCGGGCTAGCGGGGAGTACGAGCAGTACTTC
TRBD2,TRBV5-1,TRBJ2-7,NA,CASSFTGGPEQYF,TGCGCCAGCAGCTTTACGGGGGGGCCCGAGCAGTACTTC
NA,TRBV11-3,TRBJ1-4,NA,CASSLGGSNEKLFF,TGTGCCAGCAGCTTGGGAGGTTCTAATGAAAAACTGTTTTTT
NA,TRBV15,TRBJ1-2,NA,CATSRATVNYGYTF,TGTGCCACCAGCAGAGCGACAGTCAACTATGGCTACACCTTC
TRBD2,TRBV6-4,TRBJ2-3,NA,CASSEPSGGAGTQYF,TGTGCCAGCAGTGAACCTAGCGGGGGGGCCGGTACGCAGTATTTT
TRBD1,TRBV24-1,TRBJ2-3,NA,CASRGDRGTDTQYF,TGTGCCTCCCGAGGGGACAGAGGCACAGATACGCAGTATTTT
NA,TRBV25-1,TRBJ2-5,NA,CASSEGGLVQETQYF,TGTGCCAGCAGTGAAGGGGGCTTGGTCCAAGAGACCCAGTACTTC
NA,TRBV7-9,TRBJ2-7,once,CASSLSTGPEQYF,TGTGCCAGCAGCTTAAGTACAGGGCCCGAGCAGTACTTC
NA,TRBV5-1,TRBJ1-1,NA,CASSLVSGAEAFF,TGCGCCAGCAGCTTGGTCTCGGGGGCTGAAGCTTTCTTT
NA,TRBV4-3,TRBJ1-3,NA,CASSQDRSSGNTIYF,TGCGCCAGCAGCCAAGACCGGAGCTCTGGAAACACCATATATTTT
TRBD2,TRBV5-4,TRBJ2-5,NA,CASSPGRGRQETQYF,TGTGCCAGCAGCCCAGGGCGGGGGAGACAAGAGACCCAGTACTTC